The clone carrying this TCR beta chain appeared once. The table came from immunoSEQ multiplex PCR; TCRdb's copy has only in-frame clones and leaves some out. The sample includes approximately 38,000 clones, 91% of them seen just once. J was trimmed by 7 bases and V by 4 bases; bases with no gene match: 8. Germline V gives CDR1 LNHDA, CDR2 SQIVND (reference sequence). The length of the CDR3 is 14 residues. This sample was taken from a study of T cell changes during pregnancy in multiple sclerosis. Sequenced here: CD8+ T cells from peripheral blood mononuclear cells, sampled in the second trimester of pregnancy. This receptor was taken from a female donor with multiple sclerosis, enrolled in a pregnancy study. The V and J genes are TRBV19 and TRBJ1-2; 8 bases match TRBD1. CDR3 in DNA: TGTGCCAGTAGTACTTCAGGGGGCGCGGGTGGCTACACCTTC. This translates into CASSTSGGAGGYTF.